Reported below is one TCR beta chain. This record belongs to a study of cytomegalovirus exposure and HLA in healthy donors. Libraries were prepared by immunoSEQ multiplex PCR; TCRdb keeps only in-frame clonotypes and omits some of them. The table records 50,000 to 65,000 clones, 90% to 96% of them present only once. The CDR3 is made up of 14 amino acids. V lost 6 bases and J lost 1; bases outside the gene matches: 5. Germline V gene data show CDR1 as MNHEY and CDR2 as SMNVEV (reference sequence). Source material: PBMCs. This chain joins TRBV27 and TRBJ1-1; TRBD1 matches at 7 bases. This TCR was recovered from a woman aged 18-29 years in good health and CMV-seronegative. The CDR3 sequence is CASSWGQPNTEAFF. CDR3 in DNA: TGTGCCAGCAGCTGGGGACAGCCGAACACTGAAGCTTTCTTT.